The rows below give T cell receptor beta chains drawn from one sample of a study of T cell repertoires in cytomegalovirus infection. Via MiXCR, TCRdb re-called the reads, giving one row per CDR3 protein. The sample yields fewer than 300,000 distinct CDR3 sequences, 25% seen once. Sequenced input: PBMCs. The receptors shown here come from a human donor in good health (CMV status not recorded). Some clones in this sample may be carry-over from other donors' samples. The CDR3 runs from the conserved cysteine through the conserved F or W. The D gene is left open where the match is weak. Only part of the rows carry a size: once, few, many, or a class if the clone is expanded.

.	TRBV28	TRBJ1-5	few	15	TGTGCCAGCAGATACGGACGGCGTGGTAATCAGCCCCAGCATTTT	CASRYGRRGNQPQHF
.	TRBV11-2	TRBJ1-1	few	16	TGTGCCAGCAGCCCGAGGCCGGATCCGATAAACACTGAAGCTTTCTTT	CASSPRPDPINTEAFF
TRBD1	TRBV18	TRBJ1-1	.	16	TGTGCCAGCTCGCAGACAGGGACTCCTATGAACACTGAAGCTTTCTTT	CASSQTGTPMNTEAFF
TRBD2	TRBV28	TRBJ2-3	.	16	TGTGCCAGCAGATCCCTTACTAGCGGGTCCACAGATACGCAGTATTTT	CASRSLTSGSTDTQYF
TRBD1	TRBV5-4	TRBJ2-5	.	18	TGTGCCAGCAGCTTGGAGACAGGGTATCCCACTGGTCCAGAGACCCAGTACTTC	CASSLETGYPTGPETQYF
TRBD1	TRBV11-2	TRBJ2-7	.	16	TGTGCCAGCAGCCTTTTAGGACAGGGGACCCCGTACGAGCAGTACTTC	CASSLLGQGTPYEQYF
TRBD2	TRBV6-6	TRBJ2-1	.	16	TGTGCCAGCAGGGACGTAGCGGGAGGGTTCTACAATGAGCAGTTCTTC	CASRDVAGGFYNEQFF
TRBD1	TRBV5-1	TRBJ1-1	.	16	TGCGCCAGCAGCTTAGCGGGACAGGGGGTGAACACTGAAGCTTTCTTT	CASSLAGQGVNTEAFF
TRBD1	TRBV28	TRBJ1-4	.	15	TGTGCCAGCAGCAAGACAGGGACCCTACATGAAAAACTGTTTTTT	CASSKTGTLHEKLFF
.	TRBV5-4	TRBJ2-3	few	15	TGTGCCAGCAGATCCCAAATGGGCCCCACAGATACGCAGTATTTT	CASRSQMGPTDTQYF
TRBD2	TRBV4-3	TRBJ2-1	.	15	TGCGCCAGCAGCCAAGACGGACTAGCGGGAAACGAGCAGTTCTTC	CASSQDGLAGNEQFF
TRBD2	TRBV10-3	TRBJ2-7	few	14	TGTGCCATTAAGCTAGCGGGGGGATCCTACGAGCAGTACTTC	CAIKLAGGSYEQYF
.	TRBV7-2	TRBJ2-3	many	15	TGTGCCAGCTGTTCCGAGATAGTAAGCCGAGATACGCAGTATTTT	CASCSEIVSRDTQYF
TRBD2	TRBV29-1	TRBJ2-7	.	15	TGCAGCGTTGCTCCTTCTAGCGGGAGGGCCCAAGAGCAGTACTTC	CSVAPSSGRAQEQYF
.	TRBV7-9	TRBJ2-5	.	13	TGTGCCAGCAGCCCCCCACTCCAAGAGACCCAGTACTTC	CASSPPLQETQYF
.	TRBV12-3/TRBV12-4	TRBJ2-5	.	16	TGTGCCAGCAGTTTGACCGATCTAGTAGGAGAAGAGACCCAGTACTTC	CASSLTDLVGEETQYF
TRBD2	TRBV12-3/TRBV12-4	TRBJ2-3	.	17	TGTGCCAGCAGCCTAGCGGGACCCACCGGAGGCACAGATACGCAGTATTTT	CASSLAGPTGGTDTQYF
TRBD1	TRBV28	TRBJ1-6	.	17	TGTGCCAGCAGTTTACTCGCCCGGACAGGGGGTGGTTCACCCCTCCACTTT	CASSLLARTGGGSPLHF
TRBD1	TRBV6-5	TRBJ1-3	.	15	TGTGCCAGCAGACAGGGGCACTTCTCTGGAAACACCATATATTTT	CASRQGHFSGNTIYF
TRBD1	TRBV7-4	TRBJ1-4	many	16	TGTGCCAGCAGCACCGACAGGGAAAGGGCTAATGAAAAACTGTTTTTT	CASSTDRERANEKLFF
.	TRBV7-2	TRBJ2-2	.	14	TGTGCCAGCAGCTTAGGCGAGGTAGCCGGGGAGCTGTTTTTT	CASSLGEVAGELFF
.	TRBV19	TRBJ1-2	few	14	TGTGCCAGTACCGTAGGGGCCAGAAACTATGGCTACACCTTC	CASTVGARNYGYTF
TRBD1	TRBV7-6	TRBJ1-6	many	16	TGTGCCAGCAGCTTAGCCTCAGGGGGGCTTAATTCACCCCTCCACTTT	CASSLASGGLNSPLHF
.	TRBV14	TRBJ1-2	.	13	TGTGCCAGCAGCCAAGGGCCGGCAGACGGCTACACCTTC	CASSQGPADGYTF
TRBD1	TRBV7-8	TRBJ1-2	few	14	TGTGCCAGCAGCTTAGCGGACAGGGACTATGGCTACACCTTC	CASSLADRDYGYTF
TRBD1	TRBV5-4	TRBJ2-1	.	15	TGTGCCAGCAGCTTACCGGGACAGGGCCACAATGAGCAGTTCTTC	CASSLPGQGHNEQFF
.	TRBV7-2	TRBJ1-2	many	13	TGTGCCAGCAGCGCATCTGGGGGCACGGGCTACACCTTC	CASSASGGTGYTF
.	TRBV7-2	TRBJ2-1	few	15	TGTGCCAGCAGCTTCCGGGGGAACTCCTACAATGAGCAGTTCTTC	CASSFRGNSYNEQFF
.	TRBV7-2	TRBJ1-2	many	15	TGTGCCAGCAGCTTAGGATCCGGAACTAACTATGGCTACACCTTC	CASSLGSGTNYGYTF
.	TRBV28	TRBJ1-2	few	13	TGTGCCAGCAGTTTAGTCTATAACTATGGCTACACCTTC	CASSLVYNYGYTF
.	TRBV10-1	TRBJ2-1	.	16	TGCGCCAGCAGCGCCCGGATTTTCGGGCGCTACAATGAGCAGTTCTTC	CASSARIFGRYNEQFF
.	TRBV2	TRBJ2-2	.	15	TGTGCCAGCAGTTTCGGGGGAGGCGTACCCGGGGAGCTGTTTTTT	CASSFGGGVPGELFF
.	TRBV7-2	TRBJ1-1	few	15	TGTGCCAGCAGCCCAATATTCGTGGCTGGCACTGAAGCTTTCTTT	CASSPIFVAGTEAFF
.	TRBV6-2/TRBV6-3	TRBJ2-1	many	13	TGTGCCAGCATTTCCCCCTCCTTAAATGAGCAGTTCTTC	CASISPSLNEQFF
TRBD2	TRBV2	TRBJ2-7	.	14	TGTGCCAGCAGTCGGGACTATGGGAACTACGAGCAGTACTTC	CASSRDYGNYEQYF
.	TRBV6-5	TRBJ1-5	.	22	TGTGCCAGCAGTTACCCTATGCCCGGACGATATCCCCCAGACACCCGAAATCAGCCCCAGCATTTT	CASSYPMPGRYPPDTRNQPQHF
TRBD1	TRBV12-3/TRBV12-4	TRBJ2-3	few	14	TGTGCCACCCAGAACAGGGGCCGCCCCGGTACGCAGTATTTT	CATQNRGRPGTQYF
.	TRBV28	TRBJ1-2	.	14	TGTGCCAGCAGTTTCGATCAGGAGATGAGTGGCTACACCTTC	CASSFDQEMSGYTF
.	TRBV7-7	TRBJ2-5	.	13	TGTGCTAGCAGCTCCGGGTTTGGTTTTGGCCAGTACTTC	CASSSGFGFGQYF
TRBD2	TRBV7-2	TRBJ2-7	many	14	TGTGCCAGCAGGATTACTAGCGGGAGCTACGAGCAGTACTTC	CASRITSGSYEQYF
TRBD1	TRBV5-5	TRBJ2-5	.	14	TGTGCCAGCAGCTTGAAGGTGGCAGGGGGGACCCAGTACTTC	CASSLKVAGGTQYF
.	TRBV10-2	TRBJ1-6	many	15	TGCGCCAGCAGTGTTGGTCGCCACTATAATTCACCCCTCCACTTT	CASSVGRHYNSPLHF
.	TRBV7-2	TRBJ1-2	many	13	TGTGCCAGCAGCCCGGGGGTACACTATGGCTACACCTTC	CASSPGVHYGYTF
.	TRBV10-3	TRBJ2-5	many	14	TGTGCCATCAGTGAGAGCAGGGAGGCCGAGACCCAGTACTTC	CAISESREAETQYF
TRBD1	TRBV7-9	TRBJ1-3	few	15	TGTGCCAGCAGCGGGGGACAGGGGCACGGAAACACCATATATTTT	CASSGGQGHGNTIYF
TRBD2	TRBV5-1	TRBJ2-3	.	15	TGCGCCAGCAGCTCCACGGGGGGAAGCACAGATACGCAGTATTTT	CASSSTGGSTDTQYF
.	TRBV19	TRBJ1-5	few	13	TGTGCCAGTAGTGGGCAGTTTAATCAGCCCCAGCATTTT	CASSGQFNQPQHF
.	TRBV7-9	TRBJ2-5	many	12	TGTGCCAGCAGCAGGTACCAAGAGACCCAGTACTTC	CASSRYQETQYF
.	TRBV7-2	TRBJ1-2	many	17	TGTGCCAGCAGCTTAGGGGCCTCTGGGTTCCTTAACTATGGCTACACCTTC	CASSLGASGFLNYGYTF
TRBD2	TRBV25-1	TRBJ2-3	.	16	TGTGCCAGCAGTCAGACTAGCGGGAGAGTGACAGATACGCAGTATTTT	CASSQTSGRVTDTQYF
TRBD1	TRBV11-2	TRBJ1-2	many	15	TGTGCCAGCAGCGCCGGACAGGGGCTCTCCTATGGCTACACCTTC	CASSAGQGLSYGYTF
TRBD2	TRBV5-1	TRBJ2-1	.	16	TGCGCCAGCAGCTGGAAGTTTGGGACTACGTACAATGAGCAGTTCTTC	CASSWKFGTTYNEQFF
TRBD1	TRBV24-1	TRBJ2-5	.	15	TGTGCCACCAGTGACCCCAGACAGGGCTGGGAGACCCAGTACTTC	CATSDPRQGWETQYF
.	TRBV11-2	TRBJ1-4	.	15	TGTGCCAGCAGCTATAGCAGGGCAACTAATGAAAAACTGTTTTTT	CASSYSRATNEKLFF
.	TRBV6-6	TRBJ2-7	few	14	TGTGCCAGCAGTTACTTGACAGGTGCATGGGAGCAGTACTTC	CASSYLTGAWEQYF
TRBD1	TRBV5-4	TRBJ1-2	.	15	TGTGCCAGCAGCTACGGGACAGGGGGAAACTATGGCTACACCTTC	CASSYGTGGNYGYTF